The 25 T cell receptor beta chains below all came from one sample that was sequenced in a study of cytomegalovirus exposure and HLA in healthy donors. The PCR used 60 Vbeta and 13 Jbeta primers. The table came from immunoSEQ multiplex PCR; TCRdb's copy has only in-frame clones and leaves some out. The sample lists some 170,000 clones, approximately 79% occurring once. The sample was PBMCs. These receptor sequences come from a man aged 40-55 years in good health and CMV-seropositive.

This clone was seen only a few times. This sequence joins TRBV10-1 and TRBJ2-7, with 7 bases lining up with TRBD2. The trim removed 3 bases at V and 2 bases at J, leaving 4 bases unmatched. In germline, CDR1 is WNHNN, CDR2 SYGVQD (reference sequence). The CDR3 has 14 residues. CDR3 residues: CASSDSSGPYEQYF. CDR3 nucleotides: TGCGCCAGCAGTGATTCTAGCGGTCCCTACGAGCAGTACTTC.

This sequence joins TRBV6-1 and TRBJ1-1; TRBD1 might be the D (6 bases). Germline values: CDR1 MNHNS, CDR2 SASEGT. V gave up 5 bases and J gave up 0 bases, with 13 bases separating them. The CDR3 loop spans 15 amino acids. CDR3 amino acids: CASSPTGTMNTEAFF. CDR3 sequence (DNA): TGTGCCAGCAGTCCCACCGGGACAATGAACACTGAAGCTTTCTTT.

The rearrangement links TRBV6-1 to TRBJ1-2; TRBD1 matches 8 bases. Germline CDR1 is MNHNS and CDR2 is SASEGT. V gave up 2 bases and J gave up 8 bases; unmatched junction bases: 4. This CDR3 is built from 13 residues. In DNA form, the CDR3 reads TGTGCCAGCAGTGAACAGGGGGCGACGGGCTACACCTTC. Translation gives CASSEQGATGYTF.

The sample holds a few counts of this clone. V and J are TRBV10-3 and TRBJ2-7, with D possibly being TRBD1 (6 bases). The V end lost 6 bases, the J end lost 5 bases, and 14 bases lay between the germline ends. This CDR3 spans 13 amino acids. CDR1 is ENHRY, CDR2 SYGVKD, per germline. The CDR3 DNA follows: TGTGCCATCAGCGGGGACAATAGGAACGAGCAGTACTTC. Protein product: CAISGDNRNEQYF.

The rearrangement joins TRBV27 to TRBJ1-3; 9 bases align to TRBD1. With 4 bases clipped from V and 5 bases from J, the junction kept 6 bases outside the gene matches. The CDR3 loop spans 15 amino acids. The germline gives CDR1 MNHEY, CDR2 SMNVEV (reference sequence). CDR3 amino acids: CASSSIQGARNTIYF. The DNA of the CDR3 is TGTGCCAGCAGTTCAATACAGGGGGCTCGAAACACCATATATTTT.

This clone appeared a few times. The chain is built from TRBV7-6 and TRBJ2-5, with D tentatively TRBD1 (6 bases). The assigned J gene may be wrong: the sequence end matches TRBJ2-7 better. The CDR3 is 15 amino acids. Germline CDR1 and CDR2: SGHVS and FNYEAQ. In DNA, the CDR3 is TGTGCCAGCAGCGAATATCTGGACAGCCCCGACGAGCAGTACTTC. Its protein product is CASSEYLDSPDEQYF.

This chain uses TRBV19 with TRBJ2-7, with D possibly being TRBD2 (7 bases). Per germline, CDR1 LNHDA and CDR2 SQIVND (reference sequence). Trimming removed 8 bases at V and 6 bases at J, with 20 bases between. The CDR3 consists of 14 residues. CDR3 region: CASSPQGGFSEQYF. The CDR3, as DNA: TGTGCCAGTTCCCCACAGGGAGGGTTCAGCGAGCAGTACTTC.

In DNA form, the CDR3 reads TGTGCCAGCAGCTCACCCCGGGACACTCTCTATGGCTACACCTTC. This codes for CASSSPRDTLYGYTF. This chain uses TRBV7-2 with TRBJ1-2, with D perhaps TRBD1 (6 bases). The V gene's germline CDR1 is SGHTA and CDR2 FQGNSA. The V gene lost 4 bases and the J gene lost 4 bases, with 16 bases spanning the gap. The CDR3 runs 15 residues.

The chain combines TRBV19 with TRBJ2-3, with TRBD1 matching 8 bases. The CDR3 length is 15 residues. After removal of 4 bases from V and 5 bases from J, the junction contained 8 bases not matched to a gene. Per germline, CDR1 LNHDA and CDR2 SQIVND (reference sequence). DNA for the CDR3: TGTGCCAGTAGTACTACCGGACAGGGTAAAGATACGCAGTATTTT. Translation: CASSTTGQGKDTQYF.

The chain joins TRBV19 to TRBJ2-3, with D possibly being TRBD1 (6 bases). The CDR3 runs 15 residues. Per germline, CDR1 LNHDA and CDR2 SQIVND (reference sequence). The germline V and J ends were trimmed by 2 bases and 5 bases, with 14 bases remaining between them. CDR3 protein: CASSITGPGEDTQYF. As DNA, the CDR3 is TGTGCCAGTAGTATAACAGGGCCCGGGGAAGATACGCAGTATTTT.

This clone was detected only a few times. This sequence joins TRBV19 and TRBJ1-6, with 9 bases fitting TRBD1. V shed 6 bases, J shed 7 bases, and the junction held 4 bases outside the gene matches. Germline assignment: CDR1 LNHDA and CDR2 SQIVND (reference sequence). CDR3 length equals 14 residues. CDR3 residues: CASSKGQGNSPLHF. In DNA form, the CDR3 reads TGTGCCAGTAGCAAAGGACAGGGGAATTCACCCCTCCACTTT. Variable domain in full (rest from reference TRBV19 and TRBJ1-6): DGGITQSPKYLFRKEGQNVTLSCEQNLNHDAMYWYRQDPGQGLRLIYYSQIVNDFQKGDIAEGYSVSREKKESFPLTVTSAQKNPTAFYLCASSKGQGNSPLHFGNGTRLTVT.

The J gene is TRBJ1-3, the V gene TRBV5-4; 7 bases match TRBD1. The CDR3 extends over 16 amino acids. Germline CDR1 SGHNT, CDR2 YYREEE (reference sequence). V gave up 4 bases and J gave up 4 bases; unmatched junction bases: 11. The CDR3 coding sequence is TGTGCCAGCAGCCGAGGCGTGGGGACAGCCGGAAACACCATATATTTT. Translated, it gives CASSRGVGTAGNTIYF. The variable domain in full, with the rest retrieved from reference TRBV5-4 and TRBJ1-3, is ETGVTQSPTHLIKTRGQQVTLRCSSQSGHNTVSWYQQALGQGPQFIFQYYREEENGRGNFPPRFSGLQFPNYSSELNVNALELDDSALYLCASSRGVGTAGNTIYFGEGSWLTVV.

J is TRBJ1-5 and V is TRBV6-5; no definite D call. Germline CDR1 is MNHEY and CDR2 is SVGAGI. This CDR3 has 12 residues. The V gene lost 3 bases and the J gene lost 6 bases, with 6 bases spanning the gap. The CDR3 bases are TGTGCCAGCAGTTATGCGGGTCAGCCCCAGCATTTT. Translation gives CASSYAGQPQHF.

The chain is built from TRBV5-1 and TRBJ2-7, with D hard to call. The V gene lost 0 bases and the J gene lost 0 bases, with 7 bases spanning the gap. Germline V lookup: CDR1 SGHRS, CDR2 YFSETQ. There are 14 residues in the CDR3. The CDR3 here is CASSLDSSSYEQYF. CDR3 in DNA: TGCGCCAGCAGCTTGGACAGTAGCTCCTACGAGCAGTACTTC.

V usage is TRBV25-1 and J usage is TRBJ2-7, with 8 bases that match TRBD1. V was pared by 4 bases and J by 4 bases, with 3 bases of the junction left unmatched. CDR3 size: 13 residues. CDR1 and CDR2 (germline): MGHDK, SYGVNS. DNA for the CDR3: TGTGCCAGCAGTGTTGGGACAGGATACGAGCAGTACTTC. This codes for CASSVGTGYEQYF.

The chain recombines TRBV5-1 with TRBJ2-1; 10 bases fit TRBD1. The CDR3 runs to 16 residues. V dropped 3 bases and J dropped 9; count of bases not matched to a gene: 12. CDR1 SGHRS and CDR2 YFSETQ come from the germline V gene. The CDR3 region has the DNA TGCGCCAGCAGCTCCCTCCGGGACAGGGGACCTGGTGAGCAGTTCTTC. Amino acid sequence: CASSSLRDRGPGEQFF.

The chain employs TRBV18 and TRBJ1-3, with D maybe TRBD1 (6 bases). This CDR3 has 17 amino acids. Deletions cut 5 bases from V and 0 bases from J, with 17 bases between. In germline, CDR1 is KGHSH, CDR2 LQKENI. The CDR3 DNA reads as TGTGCCAGCTCAGGTACCGGGACAACTCACTCTGGAAACACCATATATTTT. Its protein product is CASSGTGTTHSGNTIYF.

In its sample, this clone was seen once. The CDR3 is CASRSSAAARGEQYF. CDR3 sequence (DNA): TGTGCCAGCAGGTCCTCGGCGGCCGCGCGAGGAGAGCAGTACTTC. The chain carries TRBV28 and TRBJ2-7; D not certain. The CDR3 covers 15 residues. CDR1 MDHEN and CDR2 SYDVKM come from the germline V gene. V shed 6 bases and J shed 7 bases, with 22 bases lying between them.

Here the CDR3 reads CASSLVSRSRDEQFF. CDR3 sequence (DNA): TGTGCCAGCAGCTTAGTTAGCCGCAGCAGGGATGAGCAGTTCTTC. The V call is TRBV7-8, the J call TRBJ2-1, with D maybe TRBD1 (5 bases). Deletions cut 1 base from V and 8 bases from J, with 15 bases between. CDR3 length: 15 residues. Germline values: CDR1 SGHVS, CDR2 FQNEAQ. Full variable domain (rest looked up from reference TRBV7-8 and TRBJ2-1): GAGVSQSPRYKVAKRGQDVALRCDPISGHVSLFWYQQALGQGPEFLTYFQNEAQLDKSGLPSDRFFAERPEGSVSTLKIQRTQQEDSAVYLCASSLVSRSRDEQFFGPGTRLTVL.

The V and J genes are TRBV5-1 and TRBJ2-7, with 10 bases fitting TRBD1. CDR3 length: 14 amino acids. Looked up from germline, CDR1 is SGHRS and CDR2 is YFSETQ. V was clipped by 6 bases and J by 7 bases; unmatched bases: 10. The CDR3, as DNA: TGCGCCAGCACCTCCGGGACAGGGGCTGGGGAGCAGTACTTC. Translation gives CASTSGTGAGEQYF.

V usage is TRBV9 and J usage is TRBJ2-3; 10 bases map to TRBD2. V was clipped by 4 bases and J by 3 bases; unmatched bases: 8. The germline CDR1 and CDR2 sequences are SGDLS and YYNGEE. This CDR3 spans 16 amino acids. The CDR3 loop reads CASSPGGSGRTDTQYF. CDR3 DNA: TGTGCCAGCAGCCCCGGAGGTAGCGGGAGGACAGATACGCAGTATTTT.

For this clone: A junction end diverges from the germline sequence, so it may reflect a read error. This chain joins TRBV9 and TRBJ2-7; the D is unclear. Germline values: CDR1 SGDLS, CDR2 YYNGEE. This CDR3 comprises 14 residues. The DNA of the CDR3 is TGTGCCAGCAGCGTAGAACGGGTTTCCTACGGGCAGTACTTC. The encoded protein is CASSVERVSYGQYF.

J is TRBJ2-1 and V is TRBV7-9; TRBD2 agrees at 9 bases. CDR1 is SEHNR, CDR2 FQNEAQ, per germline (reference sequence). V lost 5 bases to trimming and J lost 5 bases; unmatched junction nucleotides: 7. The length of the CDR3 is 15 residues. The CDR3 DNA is TGTGCCAGCAGCCGTTTTAGCGGGGGACACAATGAGCAGTTCTTC. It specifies CASSRFSGGHNEQFF.

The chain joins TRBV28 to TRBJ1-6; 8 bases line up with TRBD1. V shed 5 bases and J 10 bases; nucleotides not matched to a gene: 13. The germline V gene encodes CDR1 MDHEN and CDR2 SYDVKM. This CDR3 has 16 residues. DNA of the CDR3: TGTGCCAGCAGTACGACCGGACAGGGCTACGGCTCACCCCTCCACTTT. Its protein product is CASSTTGQGYGSPLHF.

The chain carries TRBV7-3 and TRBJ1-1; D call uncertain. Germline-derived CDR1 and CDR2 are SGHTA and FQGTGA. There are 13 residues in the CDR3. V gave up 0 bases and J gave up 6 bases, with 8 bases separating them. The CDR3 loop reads CASSLTGSSEAFF. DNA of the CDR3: TGTGCCAGCAGCTTAACGGGGAGCTCTGAAGCTTTCTTT.